The 4 T cell receptor beta chains presented below share a single source sample, sequenced in a study of T-cell reconstitution after alpha-beta-depleted transplantation in children. The TCRbeta library incorporated unique molecular identifiers. TCRdb used MiXCR to reprocess the PCR reads, holding one entry per CDR3 protein. The sample yields 400,000 to 500,000 distinct CDR3 sequences, approximately 10% seen once. The source material was PBMCs from the stem cell graft donor, sampled from the stem cell graft. These receptors came from a human donor who donated a stem cell graft to a child with acute myeloid leukemia.

The chain has TRBV6-5 and TRBJ2-7; a possible D gene is TRBD1 (6 bases). Germline CDR1 reads MNHEY; CDR2 reads SVGAGI. The V end lost 2 bases, the J end lost 3 bases, and 14 bases lay between the germline ends. The CDR3 is 15 residues long. The CDR3 sequence: CASSYTLQGNYEQYF. In DNA form, the CDR3 reads TGTGCCAGCAGTTACACCTTACAGGGAAACTACGAGCAGTACTTC.

There are many counts of this clonotype. This chain connects TRBV29-1 to TRBJ2-3; the D gene is possibly TRBD2 (6 bases). V was trimmed by 2 bases and J by 0 bases, leaving 9 bases between them. The CDR3 consists of 14 residues. Germline V lookup: CDR1 SQVTM, CDR2 ANQGSEA. The CDR3, as DNA: TGCAGCGTTGAAAAAAGCGGGAGCACAGATACGCAGTATTTT. Amino acid sequence: CSVEKSGSTDTQYF.

This clonotype has ten or more counts. The chain joins TRBV6-1 to TRBJ2-1; D is undetermined. The V end was cut by 7 bases, the J end by 0 bases, with 7 bases between. Germline V gene sequence: CDR1 MNHNS, CDR2 SASEGT. This CDR3 spans 13 amino acids. DNA for the CDR3: TGTGCCAGCACAGAAAACTCCTACAATGAGCAGTTCTTC. It translates to CASTENSYNEQFF.

V usage is TRBV6-1 and J usage is TRBJ1-1; the match to TRBD1 covers 8 bases. V was clipped by 7 bases and J by 6 bases; unmatched bases: 7. Germline CDR1 is MNHNS and CDR2 is SASEGT. The CDR3 is 13 amino acids. The CDR3 DNA follows: TGTGCCAGCAACACCCAGGGGGCGGCTGAAGCTTTCTTT. This codes for CASNTQGAAEAFF.